Listed below are T cell receptor beta chains from one sample, sequenced in a study of blood T cell repertoires in COVID-19. Libraries were prepared by immunoSEQ multiplex PCR; TCRdb keeps only in-frame clonotypes and omits some of them. This sample carries some 200,000 clones, approximately 90% of them seen once, and the ten largest clones take roughly 0.9%. Sequencing was done on a sample of peripheral blood. The receptors were gathered from a woman aged 18-29 years who had recovered from COVID-19. CDR3s include the opening cysteine and the closing phenylalanine or tryptophan. A D gene is named only where the DNA matches it firmly. Not all rows give a size; the values are once, few, many and, for expanded clones, a class.

v_call	d_call	j_call	clone_size	cdr3_nt	cdr3_aa
TRBV18	TRBD2	TRBJ2-1	NA	TGTGCCAGCTCAGCCGCCGGGACTAGCGGATACAATGAGCAGTTCTTC	CASSAAGTSGYNEQFF
TRBV5-1	TRBD1	TRBJ2-7	many	TGCGCCAGCAGCTTACTGACAGGGGAGGCCTACGAGCAGTACTTC	CASSLLTGEAYEQYF
TRBV5-4	NA	TRBJ2-2	NA	TGTGCCAGCAGTAAGGGACTTACGAGCACCGGGGAGCTGTTTTTT	CASSKGLTSTGELFF
TRBV9	NA	TRBJ2-1	NA	TGTGCCAGCAGCGATCGTGGCAGGCCGTACAATGAGCAGTTCTTC	CASSDRGRPYNEQFF
TRBV2	NA	TRBJ2-1	NA	TGTGCCAGCACTCCGCGGGCGGGTACCTACAATGAGCAGTTCTTC	CASTPRAGTYNEQFF
TRBV7-2	NA	TRBJ2-1	once	TGTGCCAGCAGCTTTTTCCAGAATGAGCAGTTCTTC	CASSFFQNEQFF
TRBV15	TRBD2	TRBJ2-7	NA	TGTGCCACCAGCAGCCTCCCCGGGGGGTCGGGGGAGCAGTACTTC	CATSSLPGGSGEQYF
TRBV4-1	NA	TRBJ1-1	NA	TGCGCCAGCAGTACCGGGACAATAGCTTCTGAAGCTTTCTTT	CASSTGTIASEAFF
TRBV7-9	TRBD2	TRBJ2-3	NA	TGTGCCAGCAGCTTAGGAGTTCGGGGACTAGCCGGTCGCACAGATACGCAGTATTTT	CASSLGVRGLAGRTDTQYF
TRBV29-1	TRBD1	TRBJ2-7	NA	TGCAGCGTTGAAGCGAGGCAGGGGGTCGTCTACGAGCAGTACTTC	CSVEARQGVVYEQYF
TRBV4-1	TRBD1	TRBJ2-1	NA	TGCGCCAGCAGCCGACAGGGGGAAAGTAATGAGCAGTTCTTC	CASSRQGESNEQFF
TRBV13	NA	TRBJ2-1	NA	TGTGCCAGCAGCCTACTCGGGGGTGAGCAGTTCTTC	CASSLLGGEQFF
TRBV6-5	NA	TRBJ1-1	NA	TGTGCCAGTGCAGGTCCTGACCGGTACACTGAAGCTTTCTTT	CASAGPDRYTEAFF
TRBV5-1	TRBD2	TRBJ2-1	NA	TGCGCCAGCAGCTTAGTAGGGAGGGCTGAGCAGTTCTTC	CASSLVGRAEQFF
TRBV5-1	TRBD2	TRBJ2-3	NA	TGCGCCAGCAGCTTGGCCAGCGGGGGGGCGGCAGATACGCAGTATTTT	CASSLASGGAADTQYF
TRBV11-2	TRBD1	TRBJ2-7	once	TGTGCCAGCAGCACCCGCTACGGGACAGCTTTCGAGCAGTACTTC	CASSTRYGTAFEQYF
TRBV24-1	NA	TRBJ1-2	NA	TGTGCCACCAGTGATTCCGGGACATCTAAGGAGTGGGATGGCTACACCTTC	CATSDSGTSKEWDGYTF
TRBV15	NA	TRBJ1-6	NA	TGTGCCACCAGCAGAGGTCGGCAGGGCCGTAATTCACCCCTCCACTTT	CATSRGRQGRNSPLHF
TRBV7-6	TRBD2	TRBJ2-1	NA	TGTGCCAGCAGCTTAGTACTAGCGGGAGGGCCGGGGAATGAGCAGTTCTTC	CASSLVLAGGPGNEQFF
TRBV6-5	NA	TRBJ2-7	NA	TGTGCCAGCAGTTATCTCAGGGGCGACTCCTACGAGCAGTACTTC	CASSYLRGDSYEQYF
TRBV18	NA	TRBJ2-2	few	TGTGCCAGCTCACCACGGCAGGATTACACCGGGGAGCTGTTTTTT	CASSPRQDYTGELFF